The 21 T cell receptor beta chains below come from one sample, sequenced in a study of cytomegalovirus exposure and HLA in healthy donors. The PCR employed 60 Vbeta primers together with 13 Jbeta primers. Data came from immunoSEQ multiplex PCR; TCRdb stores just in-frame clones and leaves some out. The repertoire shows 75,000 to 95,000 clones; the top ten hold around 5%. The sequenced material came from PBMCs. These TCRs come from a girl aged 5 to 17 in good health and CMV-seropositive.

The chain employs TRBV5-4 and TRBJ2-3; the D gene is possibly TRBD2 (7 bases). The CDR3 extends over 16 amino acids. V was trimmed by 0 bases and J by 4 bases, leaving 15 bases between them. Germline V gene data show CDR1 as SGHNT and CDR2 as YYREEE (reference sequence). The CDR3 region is CASSLEWGGLADTQYF. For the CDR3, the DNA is TGTGCCAGCAGCTTGGAATGGGGGGGGCTCGCAGATACGCAGTATTTT.

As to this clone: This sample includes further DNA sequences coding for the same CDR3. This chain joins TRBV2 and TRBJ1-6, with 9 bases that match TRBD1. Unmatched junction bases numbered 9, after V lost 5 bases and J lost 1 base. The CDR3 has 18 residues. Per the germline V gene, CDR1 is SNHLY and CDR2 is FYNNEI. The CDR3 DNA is TGTGCCAGCAGTCACCCGGGACAGGGAGCATCCTATAATTCACCCCTCCACTTT. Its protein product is CASSHPGQGASYNSPLHF.

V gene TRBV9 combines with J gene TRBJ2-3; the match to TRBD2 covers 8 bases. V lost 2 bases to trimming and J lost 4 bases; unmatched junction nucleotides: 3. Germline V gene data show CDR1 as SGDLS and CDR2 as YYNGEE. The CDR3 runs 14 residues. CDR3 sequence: CASSVGLVADTQYF. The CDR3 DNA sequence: TGTGCCAGCAGCGTGGGACTAGTAGCAGATACGCAGTATTTT.

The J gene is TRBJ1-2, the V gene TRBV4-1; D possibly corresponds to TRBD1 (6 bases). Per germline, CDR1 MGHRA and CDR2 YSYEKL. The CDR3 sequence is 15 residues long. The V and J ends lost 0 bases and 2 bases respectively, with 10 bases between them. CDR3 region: CASSQDGGANYGYTF. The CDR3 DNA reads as TGCGCCAGCAGCCAAGATGGGGGGGCCAACTATGGCTACACCTTC.

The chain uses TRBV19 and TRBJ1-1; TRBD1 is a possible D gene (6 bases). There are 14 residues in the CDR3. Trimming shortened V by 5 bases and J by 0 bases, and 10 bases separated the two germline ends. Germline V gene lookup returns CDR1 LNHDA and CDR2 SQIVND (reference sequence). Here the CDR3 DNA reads TGTGCCAGTAGTCTGGACAGCATGAACACTGAAGCTTTCTTT. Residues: CASSLDSMNTEAFF.

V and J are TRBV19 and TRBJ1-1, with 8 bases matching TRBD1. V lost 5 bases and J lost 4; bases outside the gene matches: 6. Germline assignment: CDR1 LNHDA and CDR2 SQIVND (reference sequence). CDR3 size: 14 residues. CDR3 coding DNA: TGTGCCAGTAGTCTCGGACAGGGACCCACTGAAGCTTTCTTT. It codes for CASSLGQGPTEAFF.

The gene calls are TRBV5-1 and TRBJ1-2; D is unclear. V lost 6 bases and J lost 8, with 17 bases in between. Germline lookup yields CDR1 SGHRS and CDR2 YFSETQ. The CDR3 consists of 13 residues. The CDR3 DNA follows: TGCGCCAGCACCATGGGAGAGGGCCACGGCTACACCTTC. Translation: CASTMGEGHGYTF.

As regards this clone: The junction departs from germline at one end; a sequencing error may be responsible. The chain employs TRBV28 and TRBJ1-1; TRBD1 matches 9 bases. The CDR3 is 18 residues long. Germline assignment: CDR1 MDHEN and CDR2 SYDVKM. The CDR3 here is CASSSPGQGGRGGTEDFF. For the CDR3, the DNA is TGTGCCAGCAGTTCTCCGGGACAGGGAGGGAGAGGGGGAACTGAAGATTTCTTT.

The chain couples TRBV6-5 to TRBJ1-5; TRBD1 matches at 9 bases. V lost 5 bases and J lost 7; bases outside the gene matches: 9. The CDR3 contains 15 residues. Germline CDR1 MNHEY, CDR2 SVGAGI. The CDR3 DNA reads TGTGCCAGCAGTCTAACAGGGGGCGATGGCCAGCCCCAGCATTTT. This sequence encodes CASSLTGGDGQPQHF.

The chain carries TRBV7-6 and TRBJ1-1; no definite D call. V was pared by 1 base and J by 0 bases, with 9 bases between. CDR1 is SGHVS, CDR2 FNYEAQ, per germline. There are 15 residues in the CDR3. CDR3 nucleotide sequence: TGTGCCAGCAGCTTAGAGGCGGCGGTGAACACTGAAGCTTTCTTT. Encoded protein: CASSLEAAVNTEAFF. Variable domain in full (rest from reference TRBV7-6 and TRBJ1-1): GAGVSQSPRYKVTKRGQDVALRCDPISGHVSLYWYRQALGQGPEFLTYFNYEAQQDKSGLPNDRFSAERPEGSISTLTIQRTEQRDSAMYRCASSLEAAVNTEAFFGQGTRLTVV.

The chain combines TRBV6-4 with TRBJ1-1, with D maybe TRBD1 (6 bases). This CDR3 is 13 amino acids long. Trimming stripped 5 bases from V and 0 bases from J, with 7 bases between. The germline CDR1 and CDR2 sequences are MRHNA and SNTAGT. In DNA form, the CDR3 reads TGTGCCAGCAGTCAGGGGCTGAACACTGAAGCTTTCTTT. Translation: CASSQGLNTEAFF.

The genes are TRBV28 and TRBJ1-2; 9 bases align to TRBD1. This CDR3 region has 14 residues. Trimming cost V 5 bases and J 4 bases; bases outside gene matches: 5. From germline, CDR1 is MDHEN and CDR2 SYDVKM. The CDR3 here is CASSNGQGSYGYTF. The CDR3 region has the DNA TGTGCCAGCAGTAACGGACAGGGGTCCTATGGCTACACCTTC.

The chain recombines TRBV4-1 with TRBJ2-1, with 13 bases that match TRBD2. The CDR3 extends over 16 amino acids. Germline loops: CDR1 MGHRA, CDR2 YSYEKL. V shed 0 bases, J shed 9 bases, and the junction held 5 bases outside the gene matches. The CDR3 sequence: CASSQDTSGGAVEQFF. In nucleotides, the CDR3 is TGCGCCAGCAGCCAAGATACTAGCGGGGGGGCCGTTGAGCAGTTCTTC.

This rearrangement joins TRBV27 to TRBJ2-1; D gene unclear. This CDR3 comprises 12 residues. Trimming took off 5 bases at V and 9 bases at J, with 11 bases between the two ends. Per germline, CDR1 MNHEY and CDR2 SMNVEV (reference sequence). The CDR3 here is CASSPTRGEQFF. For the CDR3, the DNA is TGTGCCAGCAGTCCCACTCGAGGTGAGCAGTTCTTC.

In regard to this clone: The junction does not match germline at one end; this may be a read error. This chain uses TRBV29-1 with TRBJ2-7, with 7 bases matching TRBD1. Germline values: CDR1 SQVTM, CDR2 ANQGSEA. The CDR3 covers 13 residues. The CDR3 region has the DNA TGCAGCGTTGCGACAGGGTCATCCTCCGAGCAGTACTTC. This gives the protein CSVATGSSSEQYF.

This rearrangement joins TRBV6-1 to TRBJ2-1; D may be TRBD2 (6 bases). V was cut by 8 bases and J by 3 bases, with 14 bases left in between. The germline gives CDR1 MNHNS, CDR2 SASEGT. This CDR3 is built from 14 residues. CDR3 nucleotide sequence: TGTGCCAGCGGGACGGGGGACCGCTACAATGAGCAGTTCTTC. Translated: CASGTGDRYNEQFF.

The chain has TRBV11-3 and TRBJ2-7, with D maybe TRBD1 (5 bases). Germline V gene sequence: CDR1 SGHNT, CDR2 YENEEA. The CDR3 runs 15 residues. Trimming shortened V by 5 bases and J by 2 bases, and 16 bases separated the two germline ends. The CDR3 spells CASSPYGDRAYEQYV. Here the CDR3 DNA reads TGTGCCAGCAGCCCATATGGCGACAGAGCCTACGAGCAGTACGTC.

The CDR3 here is CASSLGGGSYNEQFF. The CDR3 DNA sequence: TGTGCCAGCAGCTTAGGCGGGGGCTCCTACAATGAGCAGTTCTTC. The V gene is TRBV11-3, the J gene TRBJ2-1; TRBD2 matches 7 bases. The CDR3 is made up of 15 amino acids. Unmatched junction bases numbered 0, after V lost 1 base and J lost 0 bases. Germline CDR1 SGHNT, CDR2 YENEEA.

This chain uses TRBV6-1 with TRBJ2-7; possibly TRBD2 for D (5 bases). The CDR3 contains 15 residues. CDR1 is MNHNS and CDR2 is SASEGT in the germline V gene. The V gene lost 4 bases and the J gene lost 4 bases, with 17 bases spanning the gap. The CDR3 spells CASSGISVRWYEQYF. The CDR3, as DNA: TGTGCCAGCAGTGGGATTAGCGTCAGGTGGTACGAGCAGTACTTC.

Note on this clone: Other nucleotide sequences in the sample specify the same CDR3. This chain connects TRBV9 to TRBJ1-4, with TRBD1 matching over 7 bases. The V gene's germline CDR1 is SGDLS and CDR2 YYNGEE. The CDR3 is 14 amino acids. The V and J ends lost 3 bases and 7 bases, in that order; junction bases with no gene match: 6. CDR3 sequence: CASSETGTAEKLFF. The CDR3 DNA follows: TGTGCCAGCAGCGAAACCGGGACAGCTGAAAAACTGTTTTTT. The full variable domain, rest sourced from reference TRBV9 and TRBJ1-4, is DSGVTQTPKHLITATGQRVTLRCSPRSGDLSVYWYQQSLDQGLQFLIQYYNGEERAKGNILERFSAQQFPDLHSELNLSSLELGDSALYFCASSETGTAEKLFFGSGTQLSVL.

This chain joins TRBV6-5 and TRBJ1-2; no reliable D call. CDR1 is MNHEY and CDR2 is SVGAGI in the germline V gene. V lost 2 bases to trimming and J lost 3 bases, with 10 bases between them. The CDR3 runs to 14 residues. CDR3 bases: TGTGCCAGCAGTTACCCAACCCCAGACTATGGCTACACCTTC. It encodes CASSYPTPDYGYTF.